Below are 31 T cell receptor beta chains sequenced from a single sample in a study of response to subunit inactivated influenza vaccine. TCRdb re-derived calls from the RT-PCR reads in MiXCR, one entry per CDR3 protein. The sample includes 500,000 to 550,000 distinct CDR3 sequences, under 8.5% of them seen just once. The sequencing used PBMCs from blood, collected about 24 months after vaccination. These receptors were taken from a man in his fifties or sixties who received an inactivated influenza vaccine.

This clonotype has more than one count but fewer than ten. One end of the junction fails to match germline, which may point to a read error. This chain uses TRBV15 with TRBJ2-7; TRBD2 matches at 7 bases. Germline CDR1 and CDR2: LNHNV and YYDKDF (reference sequence). The CDR3 spans 15 residues. The DNA of the CDR3 is TGTCCCACCAGCAGAGACGGGAGGTTCGACCACGAGCAGTACTTC. Translated, it gives CPTSRDGRFDHEQYF.

In this sample, this clonotype turned up a few times. The chain links TRBV4-2 to TRBJ2-2; TRBD1 matches 7 bases. The CDR3 spans 13 residues. Germline-derived CDR1 and CDR2 are LGHNA and YNFKEQ. Trimming at V came to 11 bases and at J to 2 bases, leaving 5 bases not matched to a gene. This CDR3 is CAVGDSNTGELFF. In DNA, the CDR3 is TGTGCCGTCGGGGACAGCAACACCGGGGAGCTGTTTTTT.

The V gene is TRBV12-3 or TRBV12-4, the J gene TRBJ1-4; 9 bases are a match to TRBD1. The CDR3 sequence is 15 residues long. Trimming cost V 5 bases and J 7 bases; bases outside gene matches: 8. As DNA, the CDR3 is TGTGCCAGCAGTCCGAGGACAGGGGTCATTGAAAAACTGTTTTTT. The encoded protein is CASSPRTGVIEKLFF.

This chain connects TRBV20-1 to TRBJ1-1; 10 bases map to TRBD1. V shed 6 bases and J 3 bases; nucleotides not matched to a gene: 10. Germline assignment: CDR1 DFQATT and CDR2 SNEGSKA (reference sequence). The CDR3 spans 15 residues. CDR3 sequence: CSANRDRGLDTEAFF. The CDR3 nucleotides are TGCAGTGCCAACCGGGACAGGGGTTTGGACACTGAAGCTTTCTTT.

The sample holds a few counts of this clonotype. This may stem from a read error, because a much larger clone lies one nucleotide away. The chain uses TRBV6-1 and TRBJ2-7; no clear D gene. This CDR3 is 12 amino acids long. CDR1 MNHNS and CDR2 SASEGT come from the germline V gene. The CDR3 region has the DNA TGTGCCGGCAGTGAGAGCTCCTACGAGCAGTACTTC. As protein: CAGSESSYEQYF.

This clonotype was seen only a few times. The rearrangement links TRBV12-3 or TRBV12-4 to TRBJ1-3; 7 bases are a match to TRBD1. The CDR3 runs 15 residues. The V segment lost 6 bases and the J segment 0 bases; nucleotides outside the gene matches: 5. Written as DNA, the CDR3 is TGTGCCAGCAGGACGACAGGGAGCTCTGGAAACACCATATATTTT. Residues: CASRTTGSSGNTIYF.

The rearrangement uses TRBV7-8 and TRBJ2-3, with no clear D. Germline loops: CDR1 SGHVS, CDR2 FQNEAQ. Trimming pared 5 bases from V and 0 bases from J, leaving 12 bases between. This CDR3 spans 15 amino acids. DNA for the CDR3: TGTGCCAGCAGCGGGCTCTTAACTAGCACAGATACGCAGTATTTT. It specifies CASSGLLTSTDTQYF.

There are many counts of this clonotype. This rearrangement joins TRBV6-5 to TRBJ2-2, with D tentatively TRBD2 (6 bases). CDR3 length: 14 residues. Germline V gives CDR1 MNHEY, CDR2 SVGAGI. The V gene lost 6 bases and the J gene lost 5 bases, with 13 bases spanning the gap. The CDR3 loop reads CASSYGGGTGELFF. DNA of the CDR3: TGTGCCAGCAGCTATGGGGGAGGTACCGGGGAGCTGTTTTTT.

This clonotype was found many times. The chain uses TRBV29-1 and TRBJ2-1; 13 bases fit TRBD2. The ends lost 7 bases at V and 7 bases at J; junction bases unmatched: 7. Germline V CDR1 and CDR2: SQVTM, ANQGSEA. The CDR3 consists of 14 residues. DNA of the CDR3: TGCAGCGGCCAACTAGCGGGAGGGCCGAATGAGCAGTTCTTC. Protein: CSGQLAGGPNEQFF.

This clonotype has at least ten counts. This chain uses TRBV12-3 or TRBV12-4 with TRBJ2-3; TRBD1 might be the D (6 bases). CDR3 length: 15 amino acids. Trimming stripped 2 bases from V and 1 base from J, with 10 bases between. CDR3 coding DNA: TGTGCCAGCAGTTTATCAGGGGCTGGCACAGATACGCAGTATTTT. Translation: CASSLSGAGTDTQYF.

Ten or more counts support this clonotype. One junction end does not reproduce the germline sequence, and a read error may be involved. The chain joins TRBV28 to TRBJ2-7; D perhaps matches TRBD2 (6 bases). The CDR3 covers 13 residues. Germline CDR1 reads MDHEN; CDR2 reads SYDVKM. As DNA, the CDR3 is TGTGCCAGCAGTAGGGGAGCTGGGGACTCTATGGGTTTC. Its protein is CASSRGAGDSMGF.

The chain combines TRBV29-1 with TRBJ1-5, with a tentative D call TRBD1 (5 bases). The CDR3 is 17 amino acids. Per germline, CDR1 SQVTM and CDR2 ANQGSEA. The V end was cut by 4 bases, the J end by 1 base, with 20 bases between. In nucleotides, the CDR3 is TGCAGCGTTGCTGAGGACACCGGAGCCTTAAGCAATCAGCCCCAGCATTTT. Translation: CSVAEDTGALSNQPQHF.

This clonotype was observed a few times. The chain is built from TRBV6-2 or TRBV6-3 and TRBJ2-1; 14 nucleotides line up with TRBD2. V was clipped by 4 bases and J by 0 bases; unmatched bases: 11. There are 20 residues in the CDR3. The germline V gene encodes CDR1 MNHEY and CDR2 SVGEGT. In DNA, the CDR3 is TGTGCCAGCAGTTTCTCCTTTGGGACTAGCGGGAGTTCCTCCTACAATGAGCAGTTCTTC. This gives the protein CASSFSFGTSGSSSYNEQFF.

At least ten counts were recorded for this clonotype. V is TRBV7-9 and J is TRBJ2-2; no reliable D call. V was clipped by 5 bases and J by 7 bases, with 8 bases between them. CDR3 length: 12 amino acids. CDR1 SEHNR and CDR2 FQNEAQ come from the germline V gene (reference sequence). Written as DNA, the CDR3 is TGTGCCAGCAGCCACACGAGCGGGGAGCTGTTTTTT. Its translation: CASSHTSGELFF. Full variable domain (outside the CDR3, taken from reference TRBV7-9 and TRBJ2-2): DTGVSQNPRHKITKRGQNVTFRCDPISEHNRLYWYRQTLGQGPEFLTYFQNEAQLEKSRLLSDRFSAERPKGSFSTLEIQRTEQGDSAMYLCASSHTSGELFFGEGSRLTVL.

In its sample, this clonotype was seen a few times. V and J are TRBV7-2 and TRBJ2-1; 7 bases are shared with TRBD1. Germline V lookup: CDR1 SGHTA, CDR2 FQGNSA. The CDR3 is 17 residues long. V shed 5 bases and J 0 bases; nucleotides not matched to a gene: 10. CDR3 sequence: CASSHPGQESSYNEQFF. CDR3 sequence (DNA): TGTGCCAGCAGCCACCCCGGACAGGAGAGCTCCTACAATGAGCAGTTCTTC.

Note on this clonotype: Possible read error: a much larger clone is one base away. The genes are TRBV9 and TRBJ2-1; 7 bases are shared with TRBD1. Per the germline V gene, CDR1 is SGDLS and CDR2 is YYNGEE. The CDR3 covers 14 residues. The CDR3 nucleotides read TGTGCCAGCAGTCCGACAGGGTCAGACAATGAGCAGTGCTTC. It specifies CASSPTGSDNEQCF.

This clonotype was found a few times. The J gene is TRBJ2-6, the V gene TRBV18, with unresolved D. CDR1 is KGHSH and CDR2 is LQKENI in the germline V gene. This CDR3 is 17 amino acids long. The V and J ends lost 1 base and 0 bases respectively, with 10 bases between them. CDR3 loop: CASSPRSGNSGANVLTF. Written as DNA, the CDR3 is TGTGCCAGCTCACCACGATCAGGCAACTCTGGGGCCAACGTCCTGACTTTC.

In its sample, this clonotype was seen many times. The gene calls are TRBV6-5 and TRBJ2-1; 10 bases match TRBD2. The germline V gene has CDR1 MNHEY and CDR2 SVGAGI. The length of the CDR3 is 18 residues. V shed 5 bases, J shed 0 bases, and the junction held 10 bases outside the gene matches. The DNA for the CDR3 is TGTGCCAGCAGTCTAGCGGGAGTCCTCACGGGCTCCTACAATGAGCAGTTCTTC. Amino acids: CASSLAGVLTGSYNEQFF.

This clonotype was seen more than once but under ten times. The chain couples TRBV27 to TRBJ2-1; no clear D gene. V lost 8 bases and J 4 bases, leaving 9 bases between the germline ends. Germline CDR1 reads MNHEY; CDR2 reads SMNVEV (reference sequence). The CDR3 totals 12 residues. In nucleotides, the CDR3 is TGTGCCAGCGGGTCGGGTTACAATGAGCAGTTCTTC. Amino acids: CASGSGYNEQFF.

This rearrangement joins TRBV28 to TRBJ1-5, with D maybe TRBD1 (6 bases). CDR1 MDHEN and CDR2 SYDVKM come from the germline V gene. Trimming left V 6 bases short and J 4 bases short, with 10 bases between. The CDR3 is 13 amino acids. The CDR3 reads CASRVQGNQPQHF. The CDR3 DNA reads TGTGCCAGCAGGGTACAGGGAAATCAGCCCCAGCATTTT.

The V call is TRBV7-2, the J call TRBJ2-5; D is ambiguous. V was clipped by 1 base and J by 5 bases, with 14 bases between them. In germline, CDR1 is SGHTA, CDR2 FQGNSA. CDR3 length equals 15 residues. The DNA of the CDR3 is TGTGCCAGCAGCTTAGTCCCCCAGAAAATCGAGACCCAGTACTTC. This translates into CASSLVPQKIETQYF.

This clonotype was detected only a few times. The rearrangement uses TRBV2 and TRBJ1-5; possibly TRBD1 for D (6 bases). V lost 8 bases, J lost 7 bases, and 15 bases lay in between. The CDR3 covers 13 residues. CDR1 is SNHLY, CDR2 FYNNEI, per germline. The CDR3 sequence: CASGGQGGQPQHF. Written as DNA, the CDR3 is TGTGCCAGCGGGGGGCAGGGAGGACAGCCCCAGCATTTT.

The J gene is TRBJ1-2, the V gene TRBV7-2; TRBD1 aligns across 11 bases. Germline V gene data show CDR1 as SGHTA and CDR2 as FQGNSA. The CDR3 is made up of 15 amino acids. V lost 5 bases to trimming and J lost 4 bases; unmatched junction nucleotides: 6. Here the CDR3 DNA reads TGTGCCAGCAGCCCTCGGACAGGGGGCTCCTATGGCTACACCTTC. Protein sequence: CASSPRTGGSYGYTF.

The gene calls are TRBV15 and TRBJ2-3; 8 nucleotides align to TRBD2. The CDR3 is 15 residues long. Trimming took 6 bases from V and 2 from J; bases not matched to a gene: 7. Germline CDR1 reads LNHNV; CDR2 reads YYDKDF (reference sequence). This CDR3 is CATRDAGGHTDTQYF. The CDR3 DNA reads as TGTGCCACCAGGGACGCGGGAGGTCACACAGATACGCAGTATTTT. Complete variable domain (other parts from reference TRBV15 and TRBJ2-3): DAMVIQNPRYQVTQFGKPVTLSCSQTLNHNVMYWYQQKSSQAPKLLFHYYDKDFNNEADTPDNFQSRRPNTSFCFLDIRSPGLGDTAMYLCATRDAGGHTDTQYFGPGTRLTVL.

The chain uses TRBV11-3 and TRBJ2-3, with 11 bases aligning to TRBD1. This CDR3 is 16 amino acids long. Germline-derived CDR1 and CDR2 are SGHNT and YENEEA. V lost 5 bases, J lost 0 bases, and 4 bases stayed unmatched. The CDR3 protein is CASSTGTGGSTDTQYF. For the CDR3, the DNA is TGTGCCAGCAGCACCGGGACAGGGGGAAGCACAGATACGCAGTATTTT.

This clonotype was seen more than once but under ten times. The rearrangement links TRBV6-2 or TRBV6-3 to TRBJ1-5; TRBD1 agrees at 9 bases. The CDR3 length is 18 residues. Looked up from germline, CDR1 is MNHEY and CDR2 is SVGEGT. Trimming took 6 bases from V and 0 from J; bases not matched to a gene: 12. The CDR3 DNA is TGTGCCAGCAGCACTGGGGACAGGGAAACTTATAGCAATCAGCCCCAGCATTTT. It translates to CASSTGDRETYSNQPQHF.

This clonotype was recorded a few times. This sequence joins TRBV6-5 and TRBJ2-5; 9 positions agree with TRBD1. The CDR3 runs to 19 residues. CDR1 is MNHEY and CDR2 is SVGAGI in the germline V gene. Trimming cost V 0 bases and J 2 bases; bases outside gene matches: 13. The CDR3 nucleotides read TGTGCCAGCAGTTACTCATGGAACAGGGGGCGGCATCTTCAAGAGACCCAGTACTTC. It is translated as CASSYSWNRGRHLQETQYF.

The table lists this clonotype with many counts. This chain links TRBV12-3 or TRBV12-4 with TRBJ1-3; D is undetermined. The CDR3 is 15 amino acids. The V gene lost 5 bases and the J gene lost 0 bases, with 11 bases spanning the gap. CDR3: CASSTDGASGNTIYF. CDR3 in DNA: TGTGCCAGCAGTACGGACGGCGCCTCTGGAAACACCATATATTTT.

This clonotype was recorded at least ten times. V usage is TRBV7-9 and J usage is TRBJ1-2, with D possibly being TRBD1 (6 bases). V was clipped by 0 bases and J by 5 bases, with 16 bases between them. The CDR3 is made up of 16 amino acids. Germline V gives CDR1 SEHNR, CDR2 FQNEAQ (reference sequence). CDR3 sequence: CASSLATGKGRYGYTF. The CDR3 DNA reads TGTGCCAGCAGCTTAGCAACAGGGAAGGGGAGGTATGGCTACACCTTC.

This chain uses TRBV7-8 with TRBJ2-2, with TRBD1 matching over 11 bases. After removal of 7 bases from V and 8 bases from J, the junction contained 9 bases not matched to a gene. Looked up from germline, CDR1 is SGHVS and CDR2 is FQNEAQ. The CDR3 spans 15 residues. CDR3 in amino acids: CASNKLDRGQGELFF. The DNA of the CDR3 is TGTGCCAGCAACAAACTGGACAGGGGGCAAGGGGAGCTGTTTTTT.

This clonotype has only a few counts. This chain uses TRBV10-3 with TRBJ1-1; 7 bases line up with TRBD1. The CDR3 runs to 15 residues. The ends lost 4 bases at V and 6 bases at J; junction bases unmatched: 11. The V gene's germline CDR1 is ENHRY and CDR2 SYGVKD. The CDR3 DNA sequence: TGTGCCATCAGTGGAAGTCGCACAGGGGACGCTGAAGCTTTCTTT. It is translated as CAISGSRTGDAEAFF.